The present TCR beta chain was sequenced within a study of T cells in women clearing cervical HPV infection. On the study more broadly: Controls gave blood once infection was undetectable; cases at lesion identification.

This CDR3 is built from 13 residues. CDR1 is SQVTM, CDR2 ANQGSEA, per germline. Sequencing used immunoSEQ multiplex PCR; TCRdb keeps in-frame clones, though not all of them. The sample is made up of around 30,000 clones, and the top ten hold approximately 3% of it. As for this clone: The read stops 3 residues short of the end of the CDR3; the missing end is completed from the germline J gene. The same CDR3 is also encoded by other DNA sequences in this sample.

Specimen: blood buffy coat. The receptor comes from a woman aged 18-70 years with a cervical HPV16 infection that either progressed to CIN3+ or cleared (not recorded which). The chain joins TRBV29-1 to TRBJ1-2, with D possibly TRBD1 on 5 matching bases. CDR3 DNA, as far as it was read: TGCAGCGTTGAGGGGGGGACGACCTACGAC. Protein: CSVEGGTTYD. The CDR3 in full is CSVEGGTTYDYTF.